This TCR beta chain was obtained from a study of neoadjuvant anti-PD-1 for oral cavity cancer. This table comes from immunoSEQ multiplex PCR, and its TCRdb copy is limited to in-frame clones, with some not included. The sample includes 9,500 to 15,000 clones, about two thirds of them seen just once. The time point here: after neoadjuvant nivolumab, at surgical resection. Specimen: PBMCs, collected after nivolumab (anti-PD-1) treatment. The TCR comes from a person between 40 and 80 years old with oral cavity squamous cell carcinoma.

This CDR3 is CATKGGSYNSPLHF. The CDR3 DNA reads as TGTGCCACCAAGGGAGGGAGCTATAATTCACCCCTCCACTTT. The rearrangement links TRBV27 to TRBJ1-6, with D unresolved. The V gene lost 10 bases and the J gene lost 3 bases, with 13 bases spanning the gap. The CDR3 is 14 residues long. Germline loops: CDR1 MNHEY, CDR2 SMNVEV (reference sequence).